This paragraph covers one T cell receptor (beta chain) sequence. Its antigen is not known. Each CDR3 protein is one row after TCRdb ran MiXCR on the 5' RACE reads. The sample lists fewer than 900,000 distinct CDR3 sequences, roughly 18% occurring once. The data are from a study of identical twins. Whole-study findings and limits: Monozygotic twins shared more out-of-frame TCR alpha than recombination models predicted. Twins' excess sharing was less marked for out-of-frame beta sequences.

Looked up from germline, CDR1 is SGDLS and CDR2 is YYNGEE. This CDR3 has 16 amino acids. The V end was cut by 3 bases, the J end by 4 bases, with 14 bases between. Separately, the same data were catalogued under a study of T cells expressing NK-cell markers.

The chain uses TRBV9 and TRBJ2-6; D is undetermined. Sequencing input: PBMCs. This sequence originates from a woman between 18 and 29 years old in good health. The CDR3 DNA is TGTGCCAGCAGCGATTCCCCCATCTCCGGGGCCAACGTCCTGACTTTC. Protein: CASSDSPISGANVLTF.